Described below is a single T cell receptor (beta chain) sequence and its context. This clonotype was recorded many times. The antigen this receptor binds is unknown. The record has no base qualities; no much larger clone is one base away. The germline V gene sets CDR1 to MDHEN and CDR2 to SYDVKM. Spanning cysteine to phenylalanine, the CDR3 consists of 14 amino acids. The entry retains the CDR3 DNA only, 42 bases that are in frame from base 1. A distance of 10 bases separates the germline ends of V and J, which lose 4 bases and 0 bases respectively. The run used an Illumina HiSeq 1500. TCRdb trimmed the raw reads at Q25, called clones with MiXCR and kept productive beta chains. Identical CDR3 protein sequences are pooled into one entry, listed with their most common genes and DNA. The table for this sample lists more than 140,000 distinct CDR3 sequences; about 6.5% of them were counted only once. The top ten clonotypes cover about 20% of the sample.

The sample is drawn from a study of T cell repertoires in cytomegalovirus infection (dated by TCRdb to between 2018 and 2021). Describing the broader study: The HLA type of each donor mattered for the analysis, because public TCR beta signatures pointed to carriage of CMV infection along with the matching HLA type. The paper as a whole reports these results and caveats: In both this cohort and an independent cohort of over 350 donors, the cumulative frequency of public TCR beta family members distinguished carriers of CMV infection plus the relevant HLA type. The ex vivo response was dominated by HLA-C-restricted CMV-specific TCR beta clonotypes, which also provided the single most frequent clonotype in two of eight donors.

The TCR comes from a human donor in good health (CMV status not recorded). Some clones in this sample may be carry-over from other donors' samples. Recombination linked TRBV28 to TRBJ2-7, and possibly TRBD1, on 5 matching bases. Sequenced sample: PBMCs. The bases are TGTGCCAGCAGTTATACAGGCGCCTCCTACGAGCAGTACTTC. The resulting protein is CASSYTGASYEQYF.